The rows below give T cell receptor beta chains drawn from one sample of a study of CD4 T cells in relation to SARS-CoV-2 and coronaviruses. For these receptors, no antigen is known. Sequencing was performed with immunoSEQ multiplex PCR; in TCRdb, only in-frame clones are kept and a portion is missing. The top ten clones hold about 32% of a sample with 15,000 to 20,000 clones, 70% to 75% of them seen once. The specimen was CD4+ T cells from PBMCs, cultured in vitro. The receptors come from a human donor in good health. Each CDR3 is given with its conserved first and last residue. D genes are given only for firm matches. The size entry is marked missing in some rows and otherwise reads once, few, many or a size class.

V: TRBV29-1; D: -; size: -; J: TRBJ2-2; DNA: TGCAGCGTCCAGGTGGCCAAGGGCACGAACACCGGGGAGCTGTTTTTT; CDR3: CSVQVAKGTNTGELFF
V: TRBV30; D: -; size: -; J: TRBJ2-7; DNA: TGTGCCTGGAGTGTTGGTGGGAGTCTATACGAGCAGTACTTC; CDR3: CAWSVGGSLYEQYF
V: TRBV28; D: TRBD1; size: few; J: TRBJ2-7; DNA: TGTGCCAGCAGCCGCCGGGACAGGTTCTACGAGCAGTACTTC; CDR3: CASSRRDRFYEQYF
V: TRBV7-9; D: -; size: few; J: TRBJ2-5; DNA: TGTGCCAGCAGCTTTTCCCAAGAGACCCAGTACTTC; CDR3: CASSFSQETQYF
V: TRBV9; D: -; size: -; J: TRBJ1-1; DNA: TGTGCCAGCAGCGTAGCCGGGGATACTGAAGCTTTCTTT; CDR3: CASSVAGDTEAFF
V: TRBV10-3; D: -; size: -; J: TRBJ1-1; DNA: TGTGCCATCAGGGACCCCGGGGCTGTGAACACTGAAGCTTTCTTT; CDR3: CAIRDPGAVNTEAFF
V: TRBV19; D: -; size: -; J: TRBJ1-1; DNA: TGTGCCAGTAGTCTAAACGGGGACTTGGGTGAAGCTTTCTTT; CDR3: CASSLNGDLGEAFF
V: TRBV6-1; D: -; size: -; J: TRBJ1-1; DNA: TGTGCCAGCAGTGAATTCTCACGAGGGTTTGGCGAAGCTTTCTTT; CDR3: CASSEFSRGFGEAFF
V: TRBV6-5; D: TRBD1; size: -; J: TRBJ1-3; DNA: TGTGCCAGCTCCGAAGAGACAGGGGGAGGAAACACCATATATTTT; CDR3: CASSEETGGGNTIYF
V: TRBV5-6; D: -; size: -; J: TRBJ2-3; DNA: TGTGCCAGCCTGATGGACACTAGCACAGATACGCAGTATTTT; CDR3: CASLMDTSTDTQYF
V: TRBV12-3/TRBV12-4; D: TRBD2; size: -; J: TRBJ2-2; DNA: TGTGCCAGCAGAGTAGCGGGAGGGGGGGAGCTGTTTTTT; CDR3: CASRVAGGGELFF
V: TRBV11-3; D: -; size: few; J: TRBJ2-2; DNA: TGTGCCAGCAGCTTAGGGGGCACCGGGGAGCTGTTTTTT; CDR3: CASSLGGTGELFF
V: TRBV5-1; D: -; size: -; J: TRBJ1-2; DNA: TGCGCCAGCAGCGTGGACAGATATGGCTACACCTTC; CDR3: CASSVDRYGYTF
V: TRBV10-3; D: -; size: once; J: TRBJ2-1; DNA: TGTGCCATCAGTGATATAAGGGGGGTCCTTTCCTACAATGAGCAGTTCTTC; CDR3: CAISDIRGVLSYNEQFF
V: TRBV21-1; D: -; size: -; J: TRBJ2-4; DNA: TGTGCCAGCGAAAGAGGGGAGGGCGCCAAAAACATTCAGTACTTC; CDR3: CASERGEGAKNIQYF
V: TRBV19; D: -; size: -; J: TRBJ2-5; DNA: TGTGCCAGTAGTATGGGACACGACAAAGAGACCCAGTACTTC; CDR3: CASSMGHDKETQYF
V: TRBV9; D: -; size: once; J: TRBJ2-6; DNA: TGTGCCAGCAGCGTAGAGAGCGCTGGGGCCAACGTCCTGACTTTC; CDR3: CASSVESAGANVLTF
V: TRBV6-5; D: TRBD2; size: -; J: TRBJ2-1; DNA: TGTGCCAGCAGTATAGCGGGAGGGCCGAACAATGAGCAGTTCTTC; CDR3: CASSIAGGPNNEQFF
V: TRBV6-5; D: TRBD2; size: -; J: TRBJ2-5; DNA: TGTGCCAGCAGTTACTCTTTTAGCGGGCAAGAGACCCAGTACTTC; CDR3: CASSYSFSGQETQYF
V: TRBV4-1; D: TRBD1; size: -; J: TRBJ2-3; DNA: TGCGCCAGCAGCCAGTTGGGGACAGGGACAGATACGCAGTATTTT; CDR3: CASSQLGTGTDTQYF
V: TRBV3-1/TRBV3-2; D: -; size: -; J: TRBJ1-4; DNA: TGTGCCAGCAGCCAAGATCCCCGGTTTAATGAAAAACTGTTTTTT; CDR3: CASSQDPRFNEKLFF
V: TRBV7-6; D: -; size: -; J: TRBJ2-1; DNA: TGTGCCAGCAGCTTAGCGCGGGTGGAAGGGGGTGAGCAGTTCTTC; CDR3: CASSLARVEGGEQFF
V: TRBV2; D: TRBD1; size: -; J: TRBJ2-7; DNA: TGTGCCAGGAGTGGGGGACAGGGCCACGAGCAGTACTTC; CDR3: CARSGGQGHEQYF